This T cell receptor (beta chain) is from a study of T cells after yellow fever vaccination. Study-level background: Fractions of low cell number were prepared using SMART-Seq v4 Ultra Low Input. Findings and caveats of the study: Boosting was followed by the reappearance of most primary-vaccination clones (about 96% CD4, around 91% CD8).

The sample holds many counts of this clonotype. Its antigen is not identified. V was cut by 8 bases and J by 11 bases, with 16 bases left in between. Germline-derived CDR1 and CDR2 are SNHLY and FYNNEI. There are 12 residues in the CDR3. Researchers made TCR cDNA using 5'RACE template switching, and this step added a universal primer site and UMIs. TCRdb analysed the 5' RACE reads with MiXCR anew, one entry per CDR3 protein. The sample consists of about 300,000 distinct CDR3 sequences, around 7% of them appearing once. The V gene is TRBV2, the J gene TRBJ2-1; D possibly corresponds to TRBD2 (5 bases). The specimen was PBMCs, collected roughly 47 days after the first yellow fever vaccination. This TCR came from a young man who received the YFV17D yellow fever vaccine. The CDR3 DNA reads TGTGCCAGCGCCTCCACGGGGATAAAGCAGTTCTTC. Its protein is CASASTGIKQFF.